This T cell receptor beta chain was found in a study of T cell repertoires in cytomegalovirus infection. Study-wide context: Public TCR beta signatures provided an indication of both CMV infection and a matching HLA type. Study-level findings and limits: Across the ex vivo response, the dominant clonotypes were HLA-C-restricted CMV-specific TCR beta clonotypes.

This CDR3 is built from 16 residues. The V end lost 4 bases, the J end lost 7 bases, and 21 bases lay between the germline ends. Per germline, CDR1 SGHRS and CDR2 YFSETQ. This clonotype was picked up many times. Its specificity is unknown. TCRdb reprocessed the reads via MiXCR and lists one record per CDR3 protein. The repertoire holds approximately 320,000 distinct CDR3 sequences, with 9.5% as singletons. The TCR comes from a human donor in good health (CMV status not recorded). Some clones in this sample may be carry-over from other donors' samples. Sequencing was carried out using PBMCs. The chain has TRBV5-1 and TRBJ2-1; D unresolved. CDR3 DNA: TGCGCCAGCAGCACTGGAACAGTGGGAATCGCTAATGAGCAGTTCTTC. Amino acids: CASSTGTVGIANEQFF.